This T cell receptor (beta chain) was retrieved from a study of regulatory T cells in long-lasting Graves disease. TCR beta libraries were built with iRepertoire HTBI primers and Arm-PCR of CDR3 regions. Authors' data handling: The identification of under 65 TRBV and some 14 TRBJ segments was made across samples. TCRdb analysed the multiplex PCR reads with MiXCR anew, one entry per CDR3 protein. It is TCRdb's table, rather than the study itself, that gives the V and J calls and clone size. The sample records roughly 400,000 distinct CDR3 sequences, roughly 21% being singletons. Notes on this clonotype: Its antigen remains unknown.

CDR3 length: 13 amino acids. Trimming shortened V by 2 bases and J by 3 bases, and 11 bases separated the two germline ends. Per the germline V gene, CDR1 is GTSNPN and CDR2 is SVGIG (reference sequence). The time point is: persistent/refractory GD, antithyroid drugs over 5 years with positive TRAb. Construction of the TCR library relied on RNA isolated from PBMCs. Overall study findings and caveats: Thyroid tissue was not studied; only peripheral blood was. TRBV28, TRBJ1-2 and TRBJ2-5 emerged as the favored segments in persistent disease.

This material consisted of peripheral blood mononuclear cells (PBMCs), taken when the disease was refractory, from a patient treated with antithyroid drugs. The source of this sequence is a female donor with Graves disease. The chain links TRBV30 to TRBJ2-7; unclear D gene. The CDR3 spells CAWSLVSDYEQYF. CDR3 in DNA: TGTGCCTGGAGTTTGGTCAGCGACTACGAGCAGTACTTC. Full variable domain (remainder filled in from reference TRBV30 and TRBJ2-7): SQTIHQWPATLVQPVGSPLSLECTVEGTSNPNLYWYRQAAGRGLQLLFYSVGIGQISSEVPQNLSASRPQDRQFILSSKKLLLSDSGFYLCAWSLVSDYEQYFGPGTRLTVT.